The source of this TCR beta chain is a study of cytomegalovirus exposure and HLA in healthy donors. Study-wide background: An analysis done earlier identified 120 million or so unique TCR beta sequences from about 180 million T cells. Study-wide results and caveats: Reports described diagnosis of cytomegalovirus status by the classifier as highly specific and sensitive. Most TCRs appeared rarely, but some public TCRs recurred in many donors.

Turning to this clone: Its antigen is unidentified.

Primers included in the PCR were 60 Vbeta and 13 Jbeta primers. Sequencing used immunoSEQ multiplex PCR; TCRdb keeps in-frame clones, though not all of them. This table has over 150,000 clones, approximately 80% appearing once. The CDR3 extends over 14 amino acids. Germline V CDR1 and CDR2: SGHKS, YYEKEE (reference sequence). J gave up 6 bases and V 3 bases, and 6 bases lay outside the gene matches. Donors had nominal health at sampling but likely had unrecorded immune exposures. The rearrangement links TRBV5-5 to TRBJ1-2; 9 positions agree with TRBD1. Specimen: PBMCs. The source is a man aged 50 to 59 in good health and CMV-seropositive. DNA of the CDR3: TGTGCCAGCAGCTCTCCGGGACAGGGACATGGCTACACCTTC. It is translated as CASSSPGQGHGYTF.